Below, one T cell receptor (beta chain) is given with its context. Its recognized antigen is unknown. No much larger clone exists at a distance of one base, and base qualities are not known. CD8 naive samples were CD45RO-negative cells positively selected for CCR7, giving a CD45RA+CCR7+ population that excluded TemRA cells. The donors were healthy, HIV-negative adults who had no recently reported acute infections or vaccinations. All donors were Caucasian adults living in Nashville, Tennessee, USA. Blood was collected by leukapheresis, and PBMCs were isolated by Ficoll-Histopaque density gradient centrifugation and then cryopreserved in liquid nitrogen vapor phase. Analytical flow cytometry was used to check the purity and quantity of every magnetically sorted T cell population. Genomic DNA was isolated from each sorted fraction and quantified by UV absorbance on a Nanodrop 2000c. This sample stems from a study of shared clonotypes between healthy human individuals (dated by TCRdb to about 2020). Describing the broader study: Two women and three men aged 18 to 49 years were included in the cohort. Per donor, leukapheresis produced somewhere between about 0.9 and 10 billion PBMCs. To increase sequencing depth and limit assay-specific biases, TCR repertoire library preparation and sequencing were carried out by different laboratories using diverse techniques. For each donor, CD4 naive and CD4 memory were each given three plates, CD8 naive was given two plates, and CD8 memory was given one plate. The study deeply sequenced blood TCR repertoires of about 5 healthy adults to estimate repertoire size and the extent of clonotype sharing between individuals.

Summary of the overall study and its limitations: When a few donors were compared, the shared fraction of clonotypes was approximately 5% for naive CD4, approximately 3.5% for naive CD8, 2% to 2.5% for memory CD4, and around 0.4% for memory CD8. The small number of donors limited the genetic and exposure-history diversity represented. Only blood was sampled, and tissue TCR repertoires likely differ from those in blood. Pairwise subsampling led to the expectation that sequencing depth would affect the degree of clonotype sharing among donors. Naive subsets generally had larger estimated clonotype richness than memory subsets. Clonotypes shared by all four sorted-subset donors showed higher generation probabilities than non-shared clonotypes. Even with the large sequencing depth, rarefaction of the sorted-subset datasets indicated that sequencing was incomplete.

TCR CDR3 regions were amplified from genomic DNA by multiplex PCR using the deep immunoSEQ assay. For each cell subset, the extracted genomic DNA was distributed evenly across all wells of several immunoSEQ 96-well plates, and each plate served as one replicate. For sorted subsets, 200 to 250 ng of genomic DNA, equivalent to some 33,000 T cell genomes, went into each replicate PCR. Purified libraries were measured with a Qubit 3.0 fluorometer, size-checked on a Bioanalyzer 2100, and measured again with the KAPA Library Quantification kit. A separate single-read 150-cycle Illumina NextSeq 550 flow cell was used to sequence each immunoSEQ 96-well plate. The authors' analysis ran thus. Because the immunoSEQ output included only junctional sequences and no quality scores, the filtering could not be the same as the filtering used for full-length reads. To assign V/J genes and CDR3, sequences were annotated against IMGT germline references using PyIR, a Python wrapper for IgBLAST v1.9. Reads were filtered out if the reads had weak V/J assignments (E-value above 1e-6), no CDR3, stop codons, out-of-frame junctions, or ambiguous translated residues. V3J clonotypes were defined by identical inferred V gene, J gene, and CDR3 amino acid sequence. To compute the percentage overlap between repertoires, the number of shared unique clonotypes was divided by the size of the smaller repertoire. Three approaches were used to assess repertoire richness: RTK rarefaction, the Chao1 estimator, and Recon v2.1 estimates of unobserved clonotypes. For all TCRbeta clonotypes obtained by the gDNA method from a handful of donors, generation probabilities were computed with OLGA. The clones in this table, taken by TCRdb from immuneACCESS, are in-frame only. Not every clone is retained; where verified, under half of the shortfall comes from an unresolved V gene, and the cause of the rest is unknown. D and trimming were read from the DNA, whereas the V and J calls and clone size are those reported in that table. This sample is represented by roughly 600,000 clones; roughly 98% of them were singletons. The ten largest account for 0.25% to 0.35% of the sample.

The CDR3, from cysteine to phenylalanine, totals 15 residues. The DNA shown is the 45-base CDR3, in frame from base 1. Cut back by 2 bases and 1 base, the V and J ends lie 7 bases apart. Looking up the germline V gene (reference sequence) yields CDR1 SGHNT and CDR2 YYREEE. The chain is assembled from TRBV5-4 and TRBJ2-6; the D segment cannot be called with confidence. The origin of this receptor is a man younger than 45 in good health. Source material: naive CD8+ T cells sorted from blood. In the paper's terms, the cell subset or site label means: CD45RA+CCR7+. The DNA is as follows: TGTGCCAGCAGCTTCTTTGGTTCTGGGGCCAACGTCCTGACTTTC. This yields the protein CASSFFGSGANVLTF.